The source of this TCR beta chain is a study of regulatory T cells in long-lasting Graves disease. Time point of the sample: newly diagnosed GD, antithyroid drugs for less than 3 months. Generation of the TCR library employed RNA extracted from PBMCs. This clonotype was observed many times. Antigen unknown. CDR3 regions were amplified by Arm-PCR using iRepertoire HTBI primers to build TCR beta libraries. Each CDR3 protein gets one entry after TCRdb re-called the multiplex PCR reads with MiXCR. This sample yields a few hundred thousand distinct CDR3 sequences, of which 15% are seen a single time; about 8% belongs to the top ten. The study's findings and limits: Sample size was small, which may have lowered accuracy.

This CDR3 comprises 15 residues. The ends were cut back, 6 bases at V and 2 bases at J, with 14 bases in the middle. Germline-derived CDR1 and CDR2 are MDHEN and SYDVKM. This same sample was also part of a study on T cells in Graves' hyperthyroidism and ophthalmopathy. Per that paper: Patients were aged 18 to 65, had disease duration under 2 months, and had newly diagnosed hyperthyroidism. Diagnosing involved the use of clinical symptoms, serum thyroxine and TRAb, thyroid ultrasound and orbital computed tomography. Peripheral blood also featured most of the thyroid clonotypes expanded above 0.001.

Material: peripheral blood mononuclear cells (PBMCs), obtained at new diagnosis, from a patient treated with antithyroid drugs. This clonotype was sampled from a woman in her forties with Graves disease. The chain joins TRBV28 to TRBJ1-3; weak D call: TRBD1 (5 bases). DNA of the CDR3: TGTGCCAGCAGCTATGGGGGAATCGCTGGAAACACCATATATTTT. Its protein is CASSYGGIAGNTIYF.